One sample yielded the 10 T cell receptor beta chains listed below, sequenced in a study of CD4 T cells in relation to SARS-CoV-2 and coronaviruses. These receptors have no known antigen. Sequencing used immunoSEQ multiplex PCR; TCRdb keeps in-frame clones, though not all of them. The sample records about 40,000 clones, approximately 80% being singletons. The source material was naive CD4+ T cells from PBMCs, cultured in vitro. Subset here: naive CD4+ T cells isolated by negative enrichment. Every receptor here comes from an adult with COVID-19.

This chain uses TRBV21-1 with TRBJ1-4; TRBD1 reflects the table's D call only, with no check against the DNA. TRBV21-1 is marked as a pseudogene. CDR3 length: 17 amino acids. The CDR3 DNA reads as TGTGCCAGCAGCCCAGGGGACAGGGGAAGCTTATATGAAAAACTGTTTTTT. Translation: CASSPGDRGSLYEKLFF.

The CDR3 reads CASSPQQSTDTQYF. For the CDR3, the DNA is TGCGCCAGCAGCCCCCAACAGAGCACAGATACGCAGTATTTT. This chain uses TRBV5-1 with TRBJ2-3; no firm D call. In germline, CDR1 is SGHRS, CDR2 YFSETQ. This CDR3 is 14 amino acids long. Trimming shortened V by 4 bases and J by 0 bases, and 9 bases separated the two germline ends.

The chain recombines TRBV6-2 or TRBV6-3 with TRBJ2-1; D ambiguous. The CDR3 length is 15 residues. Germline CDR1 is MNHEY and CDR2 is SVGEGT. V lost 2 bases and J 4 bases, leaving 12 bases between the germline ends. This CDR3 is CASSYTDSTYNEQFF. The CDR3 DNA follows: TGTGCCAGCAGTTACACCGATAGCACGTACAATGAGCAGTTCTTC.

The chain is built from TRBV7-9 and TRBJ2-3, with TRBD1 matching over 10 bases. Germline CDR1 reads SEHNR; CDR2 reads FQNEAQ (reference sequence). The junction had 2 bases not matched to a gene; V was cut back by 2 bases and J by 0 bases. This CDR3 is built from 16 residues. In DNA form, the CDR3 reads TGTGCCAGCAGCTTATTGGACAGGGGGAGCACAGATACGCAGTATTTT. Amino acid sequence: CASSLLDRGSTDTQYF.

This chain joins TRBV11-3 and TRBJ2-1; D is possibly TRBD1 (5 bases). V dropped 5 bases and J dropped 2 bases, with 10 bases sitting between them. The CDR3 length is 14 residues. Germline V gene sequence: CDR1 SGHNT, CDR2 YENEEA. In DNA form, the CDR3 reads TGTGCCAGCAGCCAGGGCGCGCCCTACAATGAGCAGTTCTTC. Translated: CASSQGAPYNEQFF.

The chain combines TRBV5-4 with TRBJ2-7; maybe TRBD2 (6 bases). The V gene lost 0 bases and the J gene lost 7 bases, with 17 bases spanning the gap. The germline V gene has CDR1 SGHNT and CDR2 YYREEE (reference sequence). The CDR3 sequence is 15 residues long. The CDR3 DNA is TGTGCCAGCAGCTTGGATCCCGGGGGACCTAGGGAGCAGTACTTC. Protein: CASSLDPGGPREQYF.

The V gene is TRBV7-9, the J gene TRBJ1-4; D unresolved. Germline-derived CDR1 and CDR2 are SEHNR and FQNEAQ (reference sequence). The V gene lost 0 bases and the J gene lost 8 bases, with 7 bases spanning the gap. The CDR3 is 13 amino acids. The CDR3 nucleotides are TGTGCCAGCAGCTTAGCGTACTACGAAAAACTGTTTTTT. Protein product: CASSLAYYEKLFF. Full variable domain (missing parts from reference TRBV7-9 and TRBJ1-4): DTGVSQNPRHKITKRGQNVTFRCDPISEHNRLYWYRQTLGQGPEFLTYFQNEAQLEKSRLLSDRFSAERPKGSFSTLEIQRTEQGDSAMYLCASSLAYYEKLFFGSGTQLSVL.

For the CDR3, the DNA is TGTGCCAGCAGTGCAGCCTACGAGCAGTACTTC. Amino acid sequence: CASSAAYEQYF. The rearrangement links TRBV6-2 or TRBV6-3 to TRBJ2-7, with D unresolved. In germline, CDR1 is MNHEY, CDR2 SVGEGT. This CDR3 has 11 amino acids. Trimming took off 5 bases at V and 2 bases at J, with 4 bases between the two ends.

The chain employs TRBV6-6 and TRBJ1-2; possibly TRBD1 for D (5 bases). The germline V gene has CDR1 MNHNY and CDR2 SVGAGI (reference sequence). Trimming removed 7 bases at V and 3 bases at J, with 15 bases between. The CDR3 sequence is 14 residues long. The CDR3 DNA is TGTGCCAGCAACCCAGGTGGGACGTACTATGGCTACACCTTC. It yields the protein CASNPGGTYYGYTF.

This chain connects TRBV18 to TRBJ1-1, with D tentatively TRBD1 (5 bases). Trimming cost V 1 base and J 4 bases, with 7 bases left between them. This CDR3 spans 13 amino acids. Germline V gene lookup returns CDR1 KGHSH and CDR2 LQKENI. The CDR3: CASSPQGSTEAFF. Written as DNA, the CDR3 is TGTGCCAGCTCACCACAGGGGAGCACTGAAGCTTTCTTT.